The 32 T cell receptor beta chains listed next were all sequenced from one sample in a study of blood T cell repertoires in COVID-19. Here immunoSEQ multiplex PCR was the method, and the copy in TCRdb shows in-frame clones only, minus some. The sample contains 100,000 to 120,000 clones, over 65% of which appear only once. Material: peripheral blood. Receptor source: a woman older than 75 with acute or convalescent COVID-19.

The V call is TRBV6-2 or TRBV6-3, the J call TRBJ2-7; D is possibly TRBD1 (5 bases). Germline lookup yields CDR1 MNHEY and CDR2 SVGEGT. Trimming cost V 5 bases and J 3 bases, with 20 bases left between them. This CDR3 contains 16 residues. The CDR3 DNA sequence: TGTGCCAGCAGTCCCAGGGAAGGCAGGGCCCTCTACGAGCAGTACTTC. It translates to CASSPREGRALYEQYF.

This clone was picked up one time. This sequence joins TRBV4-1 and TRBJ2-3; D unresolved. Germline-derived CDR1 and CDR2 are MGHRA and YSYEKL. Trimming removed 3 bases from V and 2 bases from J, with 9 bases in between. The CDR3 is 14 amino acids. The CDR3 nucleotides read TGCGCCAGCAGCCAGACTTTTACCACAGATACGCAGTATTTT. The encoded protein is CASSQTFTTDTQYF.

This rearrangement joins TRBV19 to TRBJ1-1; 7 positions match TRBD1. Germline V CDR1 and CDR2: LNHDA, SQIVND (reference sequence). The CDR3 sequence is 12 residues long. The J segment lost 7 bases and the V segment lost 5 bases, leaving 4 bases of the junction unmatched. CDR3 sequence (DNA): TGTGCCAGTAGTCCCCAGGGGGTTGAAGCTTTCTTT. Its protein product is CASSPQGVEAFF.

For this clone: Germline is not matched at one junction end, which may reflect a read error. The chain carries TRBV7-7 and TRBJ2-7; D perhaps matches TRBD1 (5 bases). Germline-derived CDR1 and CDR2 are SSHAT and FNYEAQ (reference sequence). CDR3 length: 15 amino acids. In nucleotides, the CDR3 is TGTGCTAGCAGCTTAGGTACAGGAGCAGCCTACGAGCAGTACTTC. Protein sequence: CASSLGTGAAYEQYF.

V and J are TRBV7-2 and TRBJ1-6, with 9 bases that match TRBD1. CDR3 length equals 14 residues. CDR1 is SGHTA and CDR2 is FQGNSA in the germline V gene. After removal of 4 bases from V and 10 bases from J, the junction contained 5 bases not matched to a gene. CDR3 region: CASSWGDRESPLHF. In nucleotides, the CDR3 is TGTGCCAGCAGCTGGGGGGACAGGGAGTCACCCCTCCACTTT.

The rearrangement links TRBV4-3 to TRBJ2-2; maybe TRBD2 (6 bases). V lost 5 bases to trimming and J lost 8 bases, with 12 bases between them. The germline gives CDR1 LGHNA, CDR2 YSLEER. This CDR3 is built from 13 residues. Written as DNA, the CDR3 is TGCGCCAGCAGCACCCGACTAGATGGGGAGCTGTTTTTT. As protein: CASSTRLDGELFF.

This clone was observed a handful of times. V usage is TRBV18 and J usage is TRBJ2-5, with 9 bases fitting TRBD2. Germline assignment: CDR1 KGHSH and CDR2 LQKENI. With V trimmed by 1 base and J by 2 bases, 8 bases remained unmatched. The CDR3 runs 17 residues. The CDR3 protein is CASSPLGREGRQETQYF. The CDR3 region has the DNA TGTGCCAGCTCACCACTCGGGCGGGAGGGGAGACAAGAGACCCAGTACTTC.

This clone has just one count. The chain has TRBV24-1 and TRBJ1-2; no clear D. Germline loops: CDR1 KGHDR, CDR2 SFDVKD. This CDR3 contains 18 residues. The V end was cut by 4 bases, the J end by 0 bases, with 20 bases between. CDR3 residues: CATSESPGASLTNYGYTF. The CDR3 coding sequence is TGTGCCACCAGTGAGTCTCCGGGAGCTTCTCTTACTAACTATGGCTACACCTTC.

The chain has TRBV4-2 and TRBJ2-1; TRBD2 aligns across 11 bases. Trimming at V came to 0 bases and at J to 6 bases, leaving 4 bases not matched to a gene. There are 16 residues in the CDR3. CDR1 LGHNA and CDR2 YNFKEQ come from the germline V gene. DNA of the CDR3: TGTGCCAGCAGCCAAGATCCAACTAGCGGGGGCAATGAGCAGTTCTTC. Translated: CASSQDPTSGGNEQFF.

A few counts support this clone. The chain employs TRBV27 and TRBJ2-2; 12 bases agree with TRBD2. This CDR3 is built from 16 residues. Losses at the gene ends were 5 bases for V and 7 bases for J; bases not matched to a gene: 8. CDR1 is MNHEY, CDR2 SMNVEV, per germline (reference sequence). The CDR3 loop is CASSQSSGRALGELFF. CDR3 in DNA: TGTGCCAGCAGTCAATCTAGCGGGAGGGCCCTCGGGGAGCTGTTTTTT.

This chain joins TRBV9 and TRBJ2-7; tentative D call: TRBD1 (6 bases). Germline CDR1 SGDLS, CDR2 YYNGEE. This CDR3 has 13 residues. The V end was cut by 4 bases, the J end by 1 base, with 9 bases between. The CDR3 DNA follows: TGTGCCAGCAGCATCGGACAGTCCTACGAGCAGTACTTC. This gives the protein CASSIGQSYEQYF.

This clone appeared a few times. The chain uses TRBV6-5 and TRBJ2-1; 8 bases fit TRBD1. Germline V gene lookup returns CDR1 MNHEY and CDR2 SVGAGI. The CDR3 contains 15 residues. The trim removed 8 bases at V and 2 bases at J, leaving 8 bases unmatched. For the CDR3, the DNA is TGTGCCAGCGATCCCGGACAGGGTCCCTACAATGAGCAGTTCTTC. Encoded protein: CASDPGQGPYNEQFF.

CDR3: CASSQERASPLHF. The CDR3 coding sequence is TGTGCCAGCAGCCAAGAGCGGGCTTCACCCCTCCACTTT. The chain combines TRBV3-1 (or the pseudogene TRBV3-2) with TRBJ1-6; D ambiguous. V was clipped by 0 bases and J by 9 bases, with 6 bases between them. Germline V gene data show CDR1 as LGHDT and CDR2 as YNNKEL (reference sequence). The CDR3 runs 13 residues.

CDR3 protein: CASYQGMGYQPQHF. The CDR3 DNA reads TGTGCCAGCTACCAGGGGATGGGATATCAGCCCCAGCATTTT. This sequence joins TRBV9 and TRBJ1-5, with D possibly TRBD1 on 6 matching bases. This CDR3 contains 14 residues. Germline V gene data show CDR1 as SGDLS and CDR2 as YYNGEE. V shed 7 bases and J shed 5 bases, with 16 bases lying between them.

The rearrangement links TRBV11-3 to TRBJ2-2; TRBD1 is a possible D gene (5 bases). CDR3 length: 13 amino acids. V dropped 0 bases and J dropped 6 bases, with 5 bases sitting between them. CDR1 SGHNT and CDR2 YENEEA come from the germline V gene. CDR3 in amino acids: CASSLEGPGELFF. CDR3 bases: TGTGCCAGCAGCTTAGAGGGGCCCGGGGAGCTGTTTTTT.

CDR3 DNA sequence: TGCGCCAGCAGCTTGGACGTCCGGGGTAACACTGAAGCTTTCTTT. Translated, it gives CASSLDVRGNTEAFF. The chain joins TRBV5-1 to TRBJ1-1; unclear D gene. The CDR3 sequence is 15 residues long. V gave up 0 bases and J gave up 2 bases, with 11 bases separating them. The V gene's germline CDR1 is SGHRS and CDR2 YFSETQ.

The CDR3 sequence: CASSVEPGPYGYTF. The CDR3 DNA reads as TGTGCCAGCAGCGTAGAGCCAGGGCCCTATGGCTACACCTTC. The J gene is TRBJ1-2, the V gene TRBV9; TRBD1 might be the D (5 bases). CDR3 size: 14 residues. In germline, CDR1 is SGDLS, CDR2 YYNGEE. V lost 0 bases and J lost 4, with 10 bases in between.

The V call is TRBV5-8, the J call TRBJ2-3; 7 bases fit TRBD2. The CDR3 sequence is 14 residues long. V gave up 0 bases and J gave up 6 bases; unmatched junction bases: 4. Germline lookup yields CDR1 SGHTS and CDR2 YDEGEE. CDR3 sequence reads: CASSLGRERDTQYF. DNA for the CDR3: TGTGCCAGCAGCTTGGGGCGGGAGAGGGATACGCAGTATTTT.

The chain couples TRBV4-2 to TRBJ2-5; the match to TRBD2 covers 8 bases. Trimming removed 0 bases from V and 4 bases from J; junction bases left unmatched: 10. Germline lookup yields CDR1 LGHNA and CDR2 YNFKEQ. CDR3 size: 17 residues. The CDR3 reads CASSQEGSGSGGETQYF. The CDR3 nucleotides read TGTGCCAGCAGCCAAGAGGGAAGCGGGAGTGGAGGAGAGACCCAGTACTTC.

This chain joins TRBV29-1 and TRBJ2-7; 12 bases map to TRBD2. V trimming: 0 bases; J trimming: 5 bases; junction bases outside the gene matches: 8. Germline lookup yields CDR1 SQVTM and CDR2 ANQGSEA. The CDR3 is made up of 16 amino acids. The CDR3 loop is CSVEEVRLAGVHEQYF. Written as DNA, the CDR3 is TGCAGCGTTGAAGAAGTAAGACTAGCGGGAGTTCACGAGCAGTACTTC.

This clone was picked up a small number of times. The chain couples TRBV18 to TRBJ1-5, with D maybe TRBD1 (5 bases). This CDR3 is built from 15 residues. Germline CDR1 KGHSH, CDR2 LQKENI. V was cut by 5 bases and J by 2 bases, with 13 bases left in between. CDR3 region: CASSASIGGNQPQHF. The CDR3 DNA sequence: TGTGCCAGCTCAGCCTCGATAGGGGGCAATCAGCCCCAGCATTTT.

The sample holds one count of this clone. V and J are TRBV28 and TRBJ1-5; D uncertain. The CDR3 consists of 14 residues. Germline lookup yields CDR1 MDHEN and CDR2 SYDVKM. The V and J ends lost 6 bases and 3 bases respectively, with 12 bases between them. CDR3 residues: CASRLQRDNQPQHF. Here the CDR3 DNA reads TGTGCCAGCAGGCTACAGAGAGACAATCAGCCCCAGCATTTT.

This clone was detected once. J is TRBJ2-7 and V is TRBV29-1, with TRBD2 identical over 11 bases. The ends lost 0 bases at V and 7 bases at J; junction bases unmatched: 2. The CDR3 is 13 residues long. Germline-derived CDR1 and CDR2 are SQVTM and ANQGSEA. CDR3 loop: CSVEELAGDEQYF. The CDR3 nucleotides read TGCAGCGTTGAAGAACTAGCGGGAGATGAGCAGTACTTC.

This clone has a handful of counts. V is TRBV28 and J is TRBJ2-7, with TRBD1 identical over 10 bases. The V gene end was trimmed by 8 bases and the J gene end by 7 bases; junction bases not matched to a gene: 14. The CDR3 sequence is 15 residues long. Germline V gene lookup returns CDR1 MDHEN and CDR2 SYDVKM. The CDR3 DNA reads TGTGCCAGCTTAGAGACCGGGACAGGGGCCGGGGAGCAGTACTTC. This gives the protein CASLETGTGAGEQYF.

This chain links TRBV6-6 with TRBJ2-7, with 9 bases lining up with TRBD1. This CDR3 contains 15 residues. Germline V gene data show CDR1 as MNHNY and CDR2 as SVGAGI (reference sequence). V dropped 5 bases and J dropped 4; count of bases not matched to a gene: 9. CDR3 sequence reads: CASSPRRDRAYEQYF. DNA for the CDR3: TGTGCCAGCAGTCCCCGACGGGACAGGGCTTACGAGCAGTACTTC.

The V and J genes are TRBV19 and TRBJ1-1; no clear D. V dropped 6 bases and J dropped 5 bases, with 19 bases sitting between them. The CDR3 is 15 residues long. Germline V gene lookup returns CDR1 LNHDA and CDR2 SQIVND (reference sequence). The CDR3 protein is CASRQNPGRWTEAFF. In nucleotides, the CDR3 is TGTGCCAGTAGGCAAAACCCGGGAAGGTGGACTGAAGCTTTCTTT.

This clone is a singleton in its sample. The chain joins TRBV7-9 to TRBJ2-2; TRBD2 matches at 8 bases. This CDR3 contains 17 residues. Germline V gene data show CDR1 as SEHNR and CDR2 as FQNEAQ (reference sequence). With V trimmed by 2 bases and J by 5 bases, 10 bases remained unmatched. The CDR3 nucleotides read TGTGCCAGCAGCTTATATCCGGGAGGGGACACAACCGGGGAGCTGTTTTTT. It translates to CASSLYPGGDTTGELFF.

This clone appeared a few times. The V gene is TRBV6-2 or TRBV6-3, the J gene TRBJ1-5, with TRBD1 as a possible D gene (6 bases). The V and J ends lost 6 bases and 2 bases respectively, with 17 bases between them. The germline V gene has CDR1 MNHEY and CDR2 SVGEGT. The CDR3 is made up of 16 amino acids. The CDR3 reads CASSRRTELGNQPQHF. The CDR3 DNA reads TGTGCCAGCAGCCGCCGGACAGAACTGGGCAATCAGCCCCAGCATTTT.

This clone was detected only a few times. The chain links TRBV18 to TRBJ2-7; TRBD2 might be the D (6 bases). This CDR3 has 15 amino acids. Trimming stripped 2 bases from V and 7 bases from J, with 18 bases between. CDR1 is KGHSH and CDR2 is LQKENI in the germline V gene. CDR3 nucleotide sequence: TGTGCCAGCTCACCAACCGGTGTGGGGGGACGGGAGCAGTACTTC. Protein: CASSPTGVGGREQYF.

The chain uses TRBV2 and TRBJ2-7; 8 positions match TRBD1. The V and J ends lost 7 bases and 4 bases, in that order; junction bases with no gene match: 9. Germline values: CDR1 SNHLY, CDR2 FYNNEI. This CDR3 comprises 14 residues. The CDR3 region is CASTLDRVLYEQYF. For the CDR3, the DNA is TGTGCCAGCACCCTGGACAGGGTTTTGTACGAGCAGTACTTC.

V is TRBV28 and J is TRBJ2-1; the D gene is possibly TRBD2 (6 bases). In germline, CDR1 is MDHEN, CDR2 SYDVKM. V lost 3 bases and J lost 4, with 13 bases in between. The CDR3 extends over 15 amino acids. DNA of the CDR3: TGTGCCAGCAGTTTTGGGGGGAGGACTTACAATGAGCAGTTCTTC. It translates to CASSFGGRTYNEQFF.

With respect to this clone: Given a much more abundant clone one base away, this may be a read error. This sequence joins TRBV7-2 and TRBJ2-7; no definite D call. Trimming removed 2 bases at V and 3 bases at J, with 5 bases between. Germline values: CDR1 SGHTA, CDR2 FQGNSA. This CDR3 comprises 12 residues. CDR3 DNA: TGTGCCAGCAGCTTAAGCGTCTACGAGCAGTACTTC. Its protein is CASSLSVYEQYF.